This T cell receptor (beta chain) was identified in a study of blood T cell repertoires in COVID-19. Adults between roughly 18 and 95 years of age took part from about two dozen US areas. Recovered status applied to Cohort 3 donors who had two consecutive negative PCRs. It also applied to those with clearance or with symptom resolution. The CDR3 loop spans 16 amino acids. TCRdb's table, derived via immunoSEQ multiplex PCR, lists solely in-frame clones and lacks some. The table has over 150,000 clones, roughly 80% seen once; the top ten hold 7.5%. This clonotype was obtained from a man aged 40-55 years who had recovered from COVID-19. Source material: PBMCs or T cells enriched from blood (not recorded which). J is TRBJ1-4 and V is TRBV21-1; TRBD1 is the table's D call and was not checked against the DNA. TRBV21-1 is recorded as a pseudogene. The CDR3 region has the DNA TGTGCCAGCAGCGCCAGGACAGTACCCTTCGGAGAAAAACTGTTTTTT. This sequence encodes CASSARTVPFGEKLFF.